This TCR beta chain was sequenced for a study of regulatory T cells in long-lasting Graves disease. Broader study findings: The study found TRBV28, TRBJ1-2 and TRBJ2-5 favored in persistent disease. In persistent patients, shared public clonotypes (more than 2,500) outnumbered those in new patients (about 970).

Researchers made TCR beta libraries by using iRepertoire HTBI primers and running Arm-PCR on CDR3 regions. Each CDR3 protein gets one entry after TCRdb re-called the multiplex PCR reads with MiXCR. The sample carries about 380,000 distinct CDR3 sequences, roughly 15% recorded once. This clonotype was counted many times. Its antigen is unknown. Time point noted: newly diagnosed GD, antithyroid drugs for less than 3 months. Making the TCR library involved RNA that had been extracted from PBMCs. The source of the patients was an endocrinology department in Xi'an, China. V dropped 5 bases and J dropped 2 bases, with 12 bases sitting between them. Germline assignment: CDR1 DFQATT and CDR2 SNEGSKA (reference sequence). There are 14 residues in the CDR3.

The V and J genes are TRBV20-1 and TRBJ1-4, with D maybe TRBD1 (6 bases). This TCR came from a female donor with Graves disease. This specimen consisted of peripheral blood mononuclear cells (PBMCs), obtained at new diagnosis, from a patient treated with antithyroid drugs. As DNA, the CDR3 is TGCAGTGCTGGTGGGGGGGCCACTAATGAAAAACTGTTTTTT. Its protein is CSAGGGATNEKLFF.